This TCR beta chain was sequenced for a study of cytotoxic CD8 clonotypes in ibrutinib-treated CLL. Germline V gives CDR1 MDHEN, CDR2 SYDVKM. The CDR3 extends over 14 amino acids. The ends lost 6 bases at V and 7 bases at J; junction bases unmatched: 6. Libraries were prepared by immunoSEQ multiplex PCR; TCRdb keeps only in-frame clonotypes and omits some of them. The sample holds about 27,000 clones; 55% to 70% are singletons and the top ten take about 53%. The chain couples TRBV28 to TRBJ2-1; 10 positions agree with TRBD2. Sequenced material: PBMCs, taken after 24 months of ibrutinib treatment. This receptor was taken from a human donor with chronic lymphocytic leukemia. CDR3 protein: CASSRPSGGNEQFF. The CDR3 coding sequence is TGTGCCAGCAGCCGGCCTAGCGGGGGAAATGAGCAGTTCTTC.